The 27 T cell receptor beta chains below come from one sample, sequenced in a study of T cell repertoires in cytomegalovirus infection. No antigens are known for them. TCRdb passed the reads through MiXCR, listing each CDR3 protein once. The data hold about 160,000 distinct CDR3 sequences, with approximately 21% observed a single time. The sequences come from CD8+ T cells from cultured PBMCs, collected from culture after CMV antigen stimulation. Source of these receptors: a human donor in good health (CMV status not recorded). Some clones in this sample may be carry-over from other donors' samples.

This clonotype was picked up a small number of times. The chain employs TRBV12-3 or TRBV12-4 and TRBJ2-7; perhaps TRBD2 as D (5 bases). The V end was cut by 6 bases, the J end by 3 bases, with 15 bases between. This CDR3 is 14 amino acids long. CDR3 nucleotide sequence: TGTGCCAGCAGCCCACGGAGACGGGGCTACGAGCAGTACTTC. This encodes CASSPRRRGYEQYF.

The CDR3 region is CASSEYGGTGAFYEQYF. CDR3 coding DNA: TGTGCCAGCAGTGAATACGGGGGGACAGGGGCCTTTTACGAGCAGTACTTC. The J gene is TRBJ2-7, the V gene TRBV25-1; TRBD1 matches at 10 bases. V dropped 0 bases and J dropped 4; count of bases not matched to a gene: 9. Germline CDR1 is MGHDK and CDR2 is SYGVNS. The CDR3 totals 17 residues.

The chain has TRBV5-4 and TRBJ2-7; D is unclear. CDR3 length: 17 amino acids. Germline CDR1 and CDR2: SGHNT and YYREEE (reference sequence). Trimming removed 1 base from V and 0 bases from J, with 17 bases in between. CDR3 coding DNA: TGTGCCAGCAGCTTGTCCACGGCGGCTTCATACTCCTACGAGCAGTACTTC. Translation gives CASSLSTAASYSYEQYF.

The table lists this clonotype with a few counts. This rearrangement joins TRBV6-2 or TRBV6-3 to TRBJ2-1, with D possibly TRBD1 on 6 matching bases. Germline lookup yields CDR1 MNHEY and CDR2 SVGEGT. V was shortened by 5 bases and J by 1 base, with 12 bases between the two germline ends. The CDR3 length is 15 residues. The CDR3 here is CASSRTGWSYNEQFF. The CDR3 DNA is TGTGCCAGCAGTCGAACAGGGTGGTCCTACAATGAGCAGTTCTTC.

The chain couples TRBV6-2 or TRBV6-3 to TRBJ1-1; 8 bases match TRBD1. This CDR3 has 18 amino acids. CDR1 is MNHEY and CDR2 is SVGEGT in the germline V gene. V shed 0 bases, J shed 0 bases, and the junction held 9 bases outside the gene matches. CDR3 DNA sequence: TGTGCCAGCAGTTACTCGCAGGGGGCGAAACATATGAACACTGAAGCTTTCTTT. Translating gives CASSYSQGAKHMNTEAFF.

The V gene is TRBV6-6, the J gene TRBJ1-6; the D is unclear. V gave up 0 bases and J gave up 6 bases, with 3 bases separating them. Germline CDR1 and CDR2: MNHNY and SVGAGI (reference sequence). This CDR3 region has 13 residues. The DNA of the CDR3 is TGTGCCAGCAGTTACTCTCCTAATTCACCCCTCCACTTT. This gives the protein CASSYSPNSPLHF.

This clonotype was seen a handful of times. The chain links TRBV7-8 to TRBJ2-7; a possible D gene is TRBD1 (5 bases). V was shortened by 2 bases and J by 0 bases, with 8 bases between the two germline ends. Germline loops: CDR1 SGHVS, CDR2 FQNEAQ. The CDR3 runs to 14 residues. For the CDR3, the DNA is TGTGCCAGCAGCTTAACAGGACCCTCCTACGAGCAGTACTTC. Amino acid sequence: CASSLTGPSYEQYF.

This chain connects TRBV28 to TRBJ2-1; a possible D gene is TRBD1 (5 bases). The CDR3 covers 13 residues. V gave up 9 bases and J gave up 3 bases, with 12 bases separating them. Germline V gene data show CDR1 as MDHEN and CDR2 as SYDVKM. CDR3 in amino acids: CASRQIDYNEQFF. DNA of the CDR3: TGTGCCAGTAGACAGATTGACTACAATGAGCAGTTCTTC. The full variable domain, with the rest looked up from reference TRBV28 and TRBJ2-1, is DVKVTQSSRYLVKRTGEKVFLECVQDMDHENMFWYRQDPGLGLRLIYFSYDVKMKEKGDIPEGYSVSREKKERFSLILESASTNQTSMYLCASRQIDYNEQFFGPGTRLTVL.

The table lists this clonotype with a few counts. An end of the junction does not agree with germline; a read error may underlie this. V and J are TRBV4-1 and TRBJ2-7; TRBD1 matches 7 bases. The CDR3 has 15 amino acids. Germline V gives CDR1 MGHRA, CDR2 YSYEKL. The CDR3 region has the DNA TGTGCCAGCAGCCAAGAGCACAGGGGCTCCTACGAGCAGTACTTC. It is translated as CASSQEHRGSYEQYF.

This chain connects TRBV6-1 to TRBJ1-5, with no clear D. Germline CDR1 and CDR2: MNHNS and SASEGT. The CDR3 sequence is 15 residues long. Trimming stripped 2 bases from V and 2 bases from J, with 10 bases between. The CDR3 reads CASSETSGRNQPQHF. CDR3 nucleotides: TGTGCCAGCAGTGAAACGTCTGGGCGCAATCAGCCCCAGCATTTT.

The CDR3 nucleotides are TGTGCCAGCAGTTCACCGGGACTAGCGGGGGAGCCCTCAGATGAGCAGTTCTTC. Amino acids: CASSSPGLAGEPSDEQFF. V usage is TRBV6-5 and J usage is TRBJ2-1, with 14 bases that match TRBD2. With V trimmed by 4 bases and J by 8 bases, 13 bases remained unmatched. Germline-derived CDR1 and CDR2 are MNHEY and SVGAGI. This CDR3 region has 18 residues.

This chain links TRBV29-1 with TRBJ1-4, with TRBD1 matching 9 bases. V lost 7 bases, J lost 0 bases, and 9 bases stayed unmatched. The germline V gene encodes CDR1 SQVTM and CDR2 ANQGSEA. The CDR3 is made up of 16 amino acids. CDR3 loop: CSATWTGAATNEKLFF. The CDR3 DNA sequence: TGCAGCGCCACCTGGACAGGGGCAGCAACTAATGAAAAACTGTTTTTT. The full variable domain, completed using reference TRBV29-1 and TRBJ1-4, is SAVISQKPSRDICQRGTSLTIQCQVDSQVTMMFWYRQQPGQSLTLIATANQGSEATYESGFVIDKFPISRPNLTFSTLTVSNMSPEDSSIYLCSATWTGAATNEKLFFGSGTQLSVL.

Only a few counts were recorded for this clonotype. The genes are TRBV20-1 and TRBJ1-2, with D hard to call. Germline V CDR1 and CDR2: DFQATT, SNEGSKA (reference sequence). There are 14 residues in the CDR3. V shed 1 base and J shed 4 bases, with 13 bases lying between them. CDR3 coding DNA: TGCAGTGCTAGAGTCGCGCGGGAACCCTATGGCTACACCTTC. Its protein is CSARVAREPYGYTF.

The sample holds a few counts of this clonotype. The chain employs TRBV10-1 and TRBJ2-7; D unresolved. The CDR3 loop spans 17 amino acids. Trimming stripped 11 bases from V and 2 bases from J, with 28 bases between. The germline gives CDR1 WNHNN, CDR2 SYGVQD (reference sequence). CDR3 coding DNA: TGCGCCGCCACTTCGTCAGCGAAAATATGGACGGCCTACGAGCAGTACTTC. Protein product: CAATSSAKIWTAYEQYF.

The genes are TRBV4-3 and TRBJ1-2; 7 bases align to TRBD1. The CDR3 runs 14 residues. V gave up 3 bases and J gave up 8 bases; unmatched junction bases: 9. Germline V gene data show CDR1 as LGHNA and CDR2 as YSLEER. CDR3 DNA: TGCGCCAGCAGCCAGCCAGGACAGGCTAGGGGCTACACCTTC. Amino acid sequence: CASSQPGQARGYTF.

This clonotype has a handful of counts. The chain has TRBV7-6 and TRBJ2-2; tentatively, D is TRBD1 (5 bases). From germline, CDR1 is SGHVS and CDR2 FNYEAQ. The CDR3 sequence is 17 residues long. Trimming stripped 2 bases from V and 3 bases from J, with 16 bases between. The chain's CDR3 is CASSLFQGKSYTGELFF. The CDR3 DNA follows: TGTGCCAGCAGCTTATTTCAGGGAAAGAGTTACACCGGGGAGCTGTTTTTT.

The gene calls are TRBV7-9 and TRBJ1-3; TRBD1 is a possible D gene (5 bases). The germline V gene has CDR1 SEHNR and CDR2 FQNEAQ (reference sequence). The CDR3 has 14 residues. Trimming left V 6 bases short and J 2 bases short, with 11 bases between. The CDR3 DNA is TGTGCCAGCAGGGATGGGACGACTGGAAACACCATATATTTT. It translates to CASRDGTTGNTIYF.

This clonotype was counted between two and nine times. The chain has TRBV7-2 and TRBJ2-1, with TRBD1 identical over 9 bases. Trimming cost V 5 bases and J 9 bases; bases outside gene matches: 8. The CDR3 is made up of 14 amino acids. The germline gives CDR1 SGHTA, CDR2 FQGNSA. CDR3: CASSRGQGRAEQFF. As DNA, the CDR3 is TGTGCCAGCAGCCGGGGACAGGGAAGGGCTGAGCAGTTCTTC.

This clonotype has a handful of counts. The chain recombines TRBV7-2 with TRBJ2-7, with 8 nucleotides matching TRBD1. There are 15 residues in the CDR3. CDR1 and CDR2 (germline): SGHTA, FQGNSA. The trim removed 5 bases at V and 4 bases at J, leaving 10 bases unmatched. The CDR3, as DNA: TGTGCCAGCAGCGCCTACGGACAGGGCTCATACGAGCAGTACTTC. This sequence encodes CASSAYGQGSYEQYF.

The chain uses TRBV7-9 and TRBJ2-6, with D uncertain. Germline lookup yields CDR1 SEHNR and CDR2 FQNEAQ (reference sequence). V shed 4 bases and J shed 0 bases, with 22 bases lying between them. CDR3 length: 20 residues. CDR3 protein: CASSSTELTRLDSGANVLTF. CDR3 DNA: TGTGCCAGCAGCTCTACCGAATTAACAAGACTCGACTCTGGGGCCAACGTCCTGACTTTC.

The chain's CDR3 is CASSYAWTPNYGYTF. The CDR3 DNA is TGTGCCAGCAGTTACGCGTGGACTCCAAACTATGGCTACACCTTC. J is TRBJ1-2 and V is TRBV6-2 or TRBV6-3, with D uncertain. Germline CDR1 MNHEY, CDR2 SVGEGT. With 2 bases removed from V and 2 bases from J, the gap between germline ends came to 12 bases. CDR3 length equals 15 residues.

This clonotype was detected a few times. V gene TRBV28 combines with J gene TRBJ2-7; D uncertain. CDR3 length: 12 residues. Trimming stripped 3 bases from V and 2 bases from J, with 5 bases between. Germline-derived CDR1 and CDR2 are MDHEN and SYDVKM. The DNA of the CDR3 is TGTGCCAGCAGTTTCCCGGCCTACGAGCAGTACTTC. This translates into CASSFPAYEQYF.

A few counts support this clonotype. The V and J genes are TRBV7-2 and TRBJ1-1, with D possibly matching TRBD1 (5 bases). V was shortened by 2 bases and J by 0 bases, with 10 bases between the two germline ends. Per the germline V gene, CDR1 is SGHTA and CDR2 is FQGNSA. This CDR3 is 15 amino acids long. The CDR3 DNA reads TGTGCCAGCAGCTTAAATGCAGGGCTGAACACTGAAGCTTTCTTT. It specifies CASSLNAGLNTEAFF.

This clonotype occurred a few times. The chain combines TRBV29-1 with TRBJ1-2, with D perhaps matching TRBD1 (5 bases). Germline CDR1 is SQVTM and CDR2 is ANQGSEA. Trimming removed 6 bases from V and 6 bases from J, with 8 bases in between. This CDR3 region has 10 residues. The CDR3 protein is CSVGGDGYTF. CDR3 in DNA: TGCAGCGTCGGGGGGGATGGCTACACCTTC.

The chain couples TRBV7-2 to TRBJ2-7; D unresolved. Deletions cut 4 bases from V and 4 bases from J, with 5 bases between. This CDR3 contains 11 residues. Germline V CDR1 and CDR2: SGHTA, FQGNSA. DNA for the CDR3: TGTGCCAGCAGCTCCTTGTACGAGCAGTACTTC. Protein sequence: CASSSLYEQYF.

This clonotype was seen only a few times. The rearrangement joins TRBV7-8 to TRBJ2-3; the match to TRBD2 covers 16 bases. With V trimmed by 6 bases and J by 4 bases, 16 bases remained unmatched. Looked up from germline, CDR1 is SGHVS and CDR2 is FQNEAQ. This CDR3 is 20 amino acids long. The CDR3 region has the DNA TGTGCCAGCAGTTTCCTACAAACCGGGACTAGCGGGGGGGACGCAGATACGCAGTATTTT. It encodes CASSFLQTGTSGGDADTQYF.

The chain is built from TRBV5-4 and TRBJ2-5; 10 bases line up with TRBD2. The V gene's germline CDR1 is SGHNT and CDR2 YYREEE (reference sequence). Trimming took 0 bases from V and 5 from J; bases not matched to a gene: 4. The CDR3 is 15 residues long. In DNA, the CDR3 is TGTGCCAGCAGCTTGGAAACTAGCGGGGAGGAGACCCAGTACTTC. This encodes CASSLETSGEETQYF.